Below are 26 T cell receptor beta chains sequenced from a single sample in a study of CD8 T cells in ankylosing spondylitis. TCRdb independently ran MiXCR on the 5' RACE reads; one entry per CDR3 protein. The sample has 300,000 to 350,000 distinct CDR3 sequences; roughly 14% are singletons. The sample consisted of blood, either unsorted or a sorted T cell fraction (not recorded which). The receptors stem from a male donor with ankylosing spondylitis or in good health (not recorded which).

This clonotype was seen a handful of times. The J gene is TRBJ2-1, the V gene TRBV12-3 or TRBV12-4, with TRBD2 matching over 9 bases. CDR3 length: 15 residues. V lost 4 bases, J lost 6 bases, and 7 bases stayed unmatched. The CDR3 DNA reads as TGTGCCAGCAGTTCCCTTAGCGGGAGTTTCAATGAGCAGTTCTTC. This codes for CASSSLSGSFNEQFF.

The chain couples TRBV7-2 to TRBJ1-1; D call uncertain. V gave up 5 bases and J gave up 4 bases, with 20 bases separating them. Germline assignment: CDR1 SGHTA and CDR2 FQGNSA. The CDR3 extends over 16 amino acids. CDR3 nucleotides: TGTGCCAGCAGCAACCCCGGGGTCCCATGGAGCACTGAAGCTTTCTTT. Encoded protein: CASSNPGVPWSTEAFF. Drawing the rest from reference TRBV7-2 and TRBJ1-1, the complete variable domain is GAGVSQSPSNKVTEKGKDVELRCDPISGHTALYWYRQSLGQGLEFLIYFQGNSAPDKSGLPSDRFSAERTGGSVSTLTIQRTQQEDSAVYLCASSNPGVPWSTEAFFGQGTRLTVV.

This clonotype has ten or more counts. The chain has TRBV12-3 or TRBV12-4 and TRBJ2-5; D unclear. The CDR3 is made up of 11 amino acids. The V gene lost 2 bases and the J gene lost 4 bases, with 2 bases spanning the gap. CDR3 protein: CASSLRETQYF. The CDR3 nucleotides read TGTGCCAGCAGTTTAAGAGAGACCCAGTACTTC.

This clonotype was counted between two and nine times. The rearrangement links TRBV27 to TRBJ2-7, with a weak D call TRBD1 (6 bases). Trimming left V 3 bases short and J 2 bases short, with 8 bases between. The CDR3 is made up of 13 amino acids. Germline assignment: CDR1 MNHEY and CDR2 SMNVEV (reference sequence). The CDR3 sequence: CASSLYRAYEQYF. In DNA, the CDR3 is TGTGCCAGCAGTTTGTACAGGGCCTACGAGCAGTACTTC.

The rearrangement uses TRBV6-1 and TRBJ2-1, with D possibly matching TRBD1 (6 bases). V shed 6 bases and J shed 7 bases, with 16 bases lying between them. The CDR3 totals 14 residues. Germline lookup yields CDR1 MNHNS and CDR2 SASEGT. CDR3 residues: CASSSYPGTNEQFF. The CDR3 coding sequence is TGTGCCAGCAGCAGTTACCCAGGGACAAATGAGCAGTTCTTC.

The rearrangement links TRBV20-1 to TRBJ1-5; a weak D match, TRBD1 (5 bases). In germline, CDR1 is DFQATT, CDR2 SNEGSKA (reference sequence). The CDR3 sequence is 12 residues long. V lost 4 bases and J lost 5, with 9 bases in between. The CDR3 bases are TGCAGTGCTACCCGAGGGGATCAGCCCCAGCATTTT. This sequence encodes CSATRGDQPQHF.

In its sample, this clonotype was seen many times. The genes are TRBV29-1 and TRBJ2-3; the match to TRBD2 covers 11 bases. The germline CDR1 and CDR2 sequences are SQVTM and ANQGSEA. The CDR3 sequence is 12 residues long. The CDR3 coding sequence is TGCAGTCGTAGCGGGGGGGGAGATACGCAGTATTTT. Protein sequence: CSRSGGGDTQYF.

The chain combines TRBV20-1 with TRBJ2-5; possible D gene TRBD2, 5 bases. Germline CDR1 DFQATT, CDR2 SNEGSKA (reference sequence). Trimming removed 0 bases from V and 2 bases from J, with 13 bases in between. The CDR3 has 15 amino acids. DNA for the CDR3: TGCAGTGCTAGAGATGGCAGCGGCTATCAAGAGACCCAGTACTTC. Its translation: CSARDGSGYQETQYF.

This clonotype was seen only a few times. The chain uses TRBV7-9 and TRBJ2-3, with 7 bases lining up with TRBD1. Per the germline V gene, CDR1 is SEHNR and CDR2 is FQNEAQ (reference sequence). The CDR3 spans 15 residues. The junction had 5 bases not matched to a gene; V was cut back by 5 bases and J by 0 bases. The DNA for the CDR3 is TGTGCCAGCAGCGACAGGGCGGAAAGCACAGATACGCAGTATTTT. The encoded protein is CASSDRAESTDTQYF.

The rearrangement uses TRBV20-1 and TRBJ2-5; D perhaps matches TRBD2 (7 bases). CDR3 length: 15 residues. Trimming left V 5 bases short and J 1 base short, with 17 bases between. Per germline, CDR1 DFQATT and CDR2 SNEGSKA (reference sequence). CDR3 nucleotide sequence: TGCAGTGCTCGGGGGGCCCCCTGGGGCCAAGAGACCCAGTACTTC. This encodes CSARGAPWGQETQYF.

This clonotype was found a few times. This chain links TRBV7-9 with TRBJ2-2; perhaps TRBD2 as D (6 bases). With 3 bases removed from V and 4 bases from J, the gap between germline ends came to 15 bases. The CDR3 spans 16 residues. The germline V gene has CDR1 SEHNR and CDR2 FQNEAQ (reference sequence). In DNA, the CDR3 is TGTGCCAGCAGCTTGATGACGGGACTCTTCACCGGGGAGCTGTTTTTT. This sequence encodes CASSLMTGLFTGELFF.

V is TRBV7-8 and J is TRBJ2-7, with TRBD1 matching 7 bases. Germline values: CDR1 SGHVS, CDR2 FQNEAQ. The junction had 2 bases not matched to a gene; V was cut back by 1 base and J by 2 bases. The CDR3 covers 14 residues. The CDR3 spells CASSLVGTAYEQYF. The CDR3 bases are TGTGCCAGCAGCTTAGTCGGGACAGCCTACGAGCAGTACTTC.

This clonotype has just a few counts. This rearrangement joins TRBV19 to TRBJ1-2; D is unclear. CDR1 and CDR2 (germline): LNHDA, SQIVND (reference sequence). The CDR3 runs 14 residues. The V end lost 3 bases, the J end lost 3 bases, and 11 bases lay between the germline ends. The CDR3 is CASSISGRYYGYTF. The CDR3 coding sequence is TGTGCCAGTAGTATTTCCGGACGGTACTATGGCTACACCTTC.

This clonotype was seen more than once but under ten times. This sequence joins TRBV27 and TRBJ2-5; 12 bases are shared with TRBD2. This CDR3 contains 16 residues. Per the germline V gene, CDR1 is MNHEY and CDR2 is SMNVEV (reference sequence). Losses at the gene ends were 6 bases for V and 4 bases for J; bases not matched to a gene: 9. CDR3 coding DNA: TGTGCCAGCAGACCCAGACTAGCGGGAGTGACAGAGACCCAGTACTTC. Protein: CASRPRLAGVTETQYF.

This clonotype was counted at least ten times. The CDR3 nucleotides read TGTGCCAGTCGGGACAGGGCATCGACAGATACGCAGTATTTT. Translating it yields CASRDRASTDTQYF. V and J are TRBV7-2 and TRBJ2-3, with TRBD1 matching over 9 bases. Trimming removed 9 bases from V and 3 bases from J; junction bases left unmatched: 7. Germline values: CDR1 SGHTA, CDR2 FQGNSA. The CDR3 contains 14 residues.

This clonotype was seen only a few times. The chain employs TRBV5-1 and TRBJ2-7; 8 nucleotides agree with TRBD1. The CDR3 is 14 residues long. From germline, CDR1 is SGHRS and CDR2 YFSETQ. V lost 4 bases, J lost 4 bases, and 7 bases stayed unmatched. Here the CDR3 DNA reads TGCGCCAGCAGCGTGGACAGGGATCGGTACGAGCAGTACTTC. It yields the protein CASSVDRDRYEQYF.

This clonotype was observed at least ten times. This rearrangement joins TRBV11-2 to TRBJ2-3; 12 bases line up with TRBD2. The germline CDR1 and CDR2 sequences are SGHAT and FQNNGV. This CDR3 is 16 amino acids long. The V and J ends lost 5 bases and 6 bases, in that order; junction bases with no gene match: 9. CDR3 loop: CASSALLAGGIDTQYF. CDR3 sequence (DNA): TGTGCCAGCAGCGCTCTACTAGCGGGAGGCATCGATACGCAGTATTTT. Variable domain in full (rest from reference TRBV11-2 and TRBJ2-3): EAGVAQSPRYKIIEKRQSVAFWCNPISGHATLYWYQQILGQGPKLLIQFQNNGVVDDSQLPKDRFSAERLKGVDSTLKIQPAKLEDSAVYLCASSALLAGGIDTQYFGPGTRLTVL.

The chain links TRBV6-5 to TRBJ1-3; tentatively, D is TRBD1 (6 bases). Germline CDR1 reads MNHEY; CDR2 reads SVGAGI. The V gene lost 6 bases and the J gene lost 0 bases, with 18 bases spanning the gap. The CDR3 sequence is 17 residues long. CDR3 in DNA: TGTGCCAGCAGGGCACAGGGTTCAACTTTCTCTGGAAACACCATATATTTT. It translates to CASRAQGSTFSGNTIYF.

In this sample, this clonotype turned up a few times. The chain employs TRBV27 and TRBJ2-2; perhaps D is TRBD1 or TRBD2 (5 bases each). This CDR3 has 19 amino acids. Trimming left V 2 bases short and J 4 bases short, with 23 bases between. Germline CDR1 and CDR2: MNHEY and SMNVEV (reference sequence). CDR3 protein: CASSLRGEAVGTSTGELFF. CDR3 nucleotide sequence: TGTGCCAGCAGTTTAAGAGGGGAAGCTGTTGGTACAAGCACCGGGGAGCTGTTTTTT.

This clonotype was detected only a few times. This chain connects TRBV11-3 to TRBJ2-5, with D hard to call. Trimming took 0 bases from V and 9 from J, leaving 11 bases between them. The germline gives CDR1 SGHNT, CDR2 YENEEA. The CDR3 loop spans 13 amino acids. CDR3 sequence (DNA): TGTGCCAGCAGCTTAGATCCCGAAGGCGCCCAGTACTTC. Its protein product is CASSLDPEGAQYF.

This clonotype was seen a few times. The J gene is TRBJ2-3, the V gene TRBV4-2; 12 nucleotides align to TRBD2. Germline V gives CDR1 LGHNA, CDR2 YNFKEQ. Trimming at V came to 0 bases and at J to 11 bases, leaving 9 bases not matched to a gene. The CDR3 sequence is 16 residues long. The CDR3 bases are TGTGCCAGCAGCCAAGAAGGGACTAGCGGGCCCTCAGTGCAGTATTTT. It yields the protein CASSQEGTSGPSVQYF.

J is TRBJ2-5 and V is TRBV29-1, with D hard to call. The CDR3 has 12 amino acids. V lost 3 bases to trimming and J lost 5 bases, with 10 bases between them. Germline CDR1 SQVTM, CDR2 ANQGSEA. CDR3 loop: CSVDDIQETQYF. The DNA for the CDR3 is TGCAGCGTTGATGACATCCAGGAGACCCAGTACTTC.

This clonotype was detected only a few times. The chain carries TRBV5-6 and TRBJ2-3; the match to TRBD2 covers 7 bases. Germline V gives CDR1 SGHDT, CDR2 YYEEEE. This CDR3 has 14 residues. V shed 4 bases and J 0 bases; nucleotides not matched to a gene: 2. In DNA form, the CDR3 reads TGTGCCAGCAGCGGGGGACTAAGCACAGATACGCAGTATTTT. Encoded protein: CASSGGLSTDTQYF.

This clonotype occurred a few times. The chain employs TRBV25-1 and TRBJ2-5; a possible D gene is TRBD1 (6 bases). This CDR3 contains 14 residues. Germline V gene lookup returns CDR1 MGHDK and CDR2 SYGVNS. V was pared by 6 bases and J by 3 bases, with 14 bases between. The CDR3 bases are TGTGCCAGCAGGAAGACAGGCTTAGAAGAGACCCAGTACTTC. Encoded protein: CASRKTGLEETQYF.

The rearrangement joins TRBV7-9 to TRBJ2-7; maybe TRBD1 (5 bases). Germline V CDR1 and CDR2: SEHNR, FQNEAQ (reference sequence). Trimming took off 5 bases at V and 3 bases at J, with 8 bases between the two ends. The CDR3 spans 12 residues. CDR3 loop: CASSLQDYEQYF. DNA for the CDR3: TGTGCCAGCAGCCTACAGGACTACGAGCAGTACTTC.

This clonotype was counted ten times or more. The V and J genes are TRBV12-3 or TRBV12-4 and TRBJ1-2; 7 bases map to TRBD1. V gave up 2 bases and J gave up 3 bases; unmatched junction bases: 3. This CDR3 is 14 amino acids long. The DNA of the CDR3 is TGTGCCAGCAGTTTAAGGGGGCGGGACTATGGCTACACCTTC. Translating it yields CASSLRGRDYGYTF.